The present T cell receptor (beta chain) was sequenced within a study of regulatory T cells in long-lasting Graves disease. Germline V gene lookup returns CDR1 MNHEY and CDR2 SMNVEV (reference sequence). This CDR3 is built from 14 residues. V gave up 3 bases and J gave up 8 bases; unmatched junction bases: 4. Time point denoted: newly diagnosed GD, antithyroid drugs for less than 3 months. RNA from PBMCs was the source of the TCR library. This clonotype was recorded at least ten times. Its antigen is currently unknown. To make TCR beta libraries, researchers used iRepertoire HTBI primers and Arm-PCR of CDR3 regions. TCRdb reanalysed the multiplex PCR reads using MiXCR and keeps one entry per CDR3 protein. Found here are roughly 610,000 distinct CDR3 sequences, about 16% of them singletons; the top ten hold 9.5% to 15%. Study-wide points: Persistent cases of Graves' showed reduced TCR diversity relative to newly diagnosed patients. Among the persistent patients, thousands of public clonotypes were shared, more than the 950 to 1,000 shared among new patients. The work looked only at peripheral blood and did not look at thyroid tissue.

The sample was also reused in another study, on T cells in Graves' hyperthyroidism and ophthalmopathy.

Source: peripheral blood mononuclear cells (PBMCs), taken at new diagnosis, from a patient treated with antithyroid drugs. The chain uses TRBV27 and TRBJ2-1, with TRBD2 identical over 10 bases. The receptor was isolated from a man aged 18-30 years with Graves disease. The CDR3 DNA sequence: TGTGCCAGCAGTTTTTCTAGCGGGAGCTATGAGCAGTTCTTC. Protein sequence: CASSFSSGSYEQFF.